The source of this T cell receptor beta chain is a study of cytomegalovirus exposure and HLA in healthy donors. Use of 60 Vbeta and 13 Jbeta primers characterized the PCR. Produced via immunoSEQ multiplex PCR; TCRdb's table is partial and in-frame only. The repertoire consists of 150,000 to 200,000 clones, with roughly four fifths occurring once and the leading ten covering around 4.3%. The CDR3 is made up of 15 amino acids. CDR1 is LNHNV and CDR2 is YYDKDF in the germline V gene (reference sequence). With 0 bases clipped from V and 5 bases from J, the junction kept 6 bases outside the gene matches. The sequence derives from a man aged 50 or older in good health and CMV-seropositive. What was sequenced was PBMCs. The chain carries TRBV15 and TRBJ2-7; 8 bases are a match to TRBD1. The CDR3 is CATSRDPTGVDEQYF. CDR3 DNA sequence: TGTGCCACCAGCAGAGACCCGACAGGGGTTGACGAGCAGTACTTC.